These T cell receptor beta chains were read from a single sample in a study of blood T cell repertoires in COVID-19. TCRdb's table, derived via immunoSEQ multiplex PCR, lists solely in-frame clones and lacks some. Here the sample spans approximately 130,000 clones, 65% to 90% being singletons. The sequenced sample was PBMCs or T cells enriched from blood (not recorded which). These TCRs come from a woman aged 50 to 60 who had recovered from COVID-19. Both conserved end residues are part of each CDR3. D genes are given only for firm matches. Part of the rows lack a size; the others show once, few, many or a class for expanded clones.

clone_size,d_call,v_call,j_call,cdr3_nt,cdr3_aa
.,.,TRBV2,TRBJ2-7,TGTGCCAGCTACAAGCGGGCAGTTTCCTACGAGCAGTACTTC,CASYKRAVSYEQYF
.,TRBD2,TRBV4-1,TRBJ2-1,TGCGCCAGCAGCCAAGCCACCGGGGGGGCCGGAAATGAGCAGTTCTTC,CASSQATGGAGNEQFF
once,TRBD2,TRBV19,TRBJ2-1,TGTGCCAGTAGTACCTCACTAGCGGGGGGTGGTGAGCAGTTCTTC,CASSTSLAGGGEQFF
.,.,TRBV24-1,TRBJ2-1,TGTGCCACCAGTGATCTCATAGCTGGTGAGCAGTTCTTC,CATSDLIAGEQFF
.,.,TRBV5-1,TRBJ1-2,TGCGCCAGCAGCTTGCCGGACACCGGGGGGAGTCCCTATGGCTACACCTTC,CASSLPDTGGSPYGYTF
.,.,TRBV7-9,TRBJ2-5,TGTGCCAGCAGCCCGCCTAAACGGACAATCCAAGAGACCCAGTACTTC,CASSPPKRTIQETQYF
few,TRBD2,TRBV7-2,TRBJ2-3,TGTGCCAGCAGCTTAATAGCGGGGGGGAGCACAGATACGCAGTATTTT,CASSLIAGGSTDTQYF
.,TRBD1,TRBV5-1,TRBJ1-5,TGCGCCAGCAGCGTTACAGGGGTAGACAATCAGCCCCAGCATTTT,CASSVTGVDNQPQHF
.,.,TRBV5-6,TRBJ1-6,TGTGCCAGCAGATTTAGTAATTCACCCCTCCACTTT,CASRFSNSPLHF
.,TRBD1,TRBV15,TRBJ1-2,TGTGCCACCAGCAGGGAGGGGGGGACAGGCCTCCTATATGGCTACACCTTC,CATSREGGTGLLYGYTF
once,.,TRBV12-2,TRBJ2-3,TGTGCAAGTCGCCACCACCCCGCTAGCGGGGGAGAAGGAGATACGCAGTATTTT,CASRHHPASGGEGDTQYF
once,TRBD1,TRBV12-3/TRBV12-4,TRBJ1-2,TGTGCCAGCAGTGGGGACAGGGGTTTTGGCTACACCTTC,CASSGDRGFGYTF
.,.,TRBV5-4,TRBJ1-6,TGTGCCAGCAGCTTGGGGGGCTCTAATTCACCCCTCCACTTT,CASSLGGSNSPLHF
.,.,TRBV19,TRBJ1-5,TGTGCCAGTAGTCCCTCAGGTGTTCGTAGCAATCAGCCCCAGCATTTT,CASSPSGVRSNQPQHF
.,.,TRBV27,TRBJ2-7,TGTGCCAGCAGAACCACAGGGATCGGCGAGCAGTACTTC,CASRTTGIGEQYF
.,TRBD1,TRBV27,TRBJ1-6,TGTGCCAGCATGGTACGACAGGGAGGTTCACCCCTCCACTTT,CASMVRQGGSPLHF
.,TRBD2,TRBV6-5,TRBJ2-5,TGTGCCAGCAGTTCACTAGCGGGGGGGCAACAGACCCAGTACTTC,CASSSLAGGQQTQYF
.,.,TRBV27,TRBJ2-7,TGTGCCAGCAGCCTGGGAGGAGAGGGCTACGAGCAGTACTTC,CASSLGGEGYEQYF
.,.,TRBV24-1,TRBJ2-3,TGTGCCACCAGTGATGGGGGGGGCTGGGGCGCAGATACGCAGTATTTT,CATSDGGGWGADTQYF
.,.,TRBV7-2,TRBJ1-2,TGTGCCAGCAGCGCGGGGACTCACTATGGCTACACCTTC,CASSAGTHYGYTF
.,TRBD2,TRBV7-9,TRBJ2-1,TGTGCCACCCTCAAATCCGGGGGGGCCTGGAATGAGCAGTTCTTC,CATLKSGGAWNEQFF
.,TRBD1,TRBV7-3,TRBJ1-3,TGTGCCAGCAGCACAGGGGAAGGAAACACCATATATTTT,CASSTGEGNTIYF
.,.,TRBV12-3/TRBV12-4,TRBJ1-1,TGTGCCAGCAGTCCTACCAGGGCGTCTGAAGCTTTCTTT,CASSPTRASEAFF
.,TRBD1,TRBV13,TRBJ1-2,TGTGCCAGCAGCGTGCTACAGGGGGCTTGGGGCTACACCTTC,CASSVLQGAWGYTF
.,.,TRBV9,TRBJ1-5,TGTGCCAGCAGCGTGACAGTCAATCAGCCCCAGCATTTT,CASSVTVNQPQHF
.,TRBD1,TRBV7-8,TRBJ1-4,TGTGCCAGCAGCTTTGAGGGGGGACAGGGCCCTGAAAAACTGTTTTTT,CASSFEGGQGPEKLFF
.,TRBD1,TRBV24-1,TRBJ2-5,TGTGCCACCAGTGATCCCGGGACAGGGACGACCCAGTACTTC,CATSDPGTGTTQYF
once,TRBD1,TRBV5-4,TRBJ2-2,TGTGCCAGCAGCTTCCAGGGGGCGCGCACCGGGGAGCTGTTTTTT,CASSFQGARTGELFF
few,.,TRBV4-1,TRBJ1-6,TGCGCCAGCAGCCAAGGGACAGAGAATTCACCCCTCCACTTT,CASSQGTENSPLHF
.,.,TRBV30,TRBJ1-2,TGTGCCTGGAATCTAGGGCAGGGTGGTGGCTACACCTTC,CAWNLGQGGGYTF
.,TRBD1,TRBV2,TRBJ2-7,TGTGCCAGCGGTGGTGACAGGGCCTACGAGCAGTACTTC,CASGGDRAYEQYF
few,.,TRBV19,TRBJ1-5,TGTGCCAGTAGTCTCCCCTTTGGGCATCAGCCCCAGCATTTT,CASSLPFGHQPQHF
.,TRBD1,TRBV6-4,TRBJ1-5,TGTGCCAGCGGGACAGGGACGGATCAGCCCCAGCATTTT,CASGTGTDQPQHF
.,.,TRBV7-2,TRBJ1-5,TGTGCCAGCAGCCCTACAGGGACGGCTAGCAATCAGCCCCAGCATTTT,CASSPTGTASNQPQHF
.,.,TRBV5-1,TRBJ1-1,TGCGCCAGCAGCATGGCCGGGGAAACTGAAGCTTTCTTT,CASSMAGETEAFF
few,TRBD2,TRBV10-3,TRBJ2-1,TGTGCCATCAGTGAGTCGGACGGGGGGGGATACAATGAGCAGTTCTTC,CAISESDGGGYNEQFF
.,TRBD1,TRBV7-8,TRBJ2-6,TGTGCCAGCAGCTCTAGGACAGGGGGCGGATCTGGGGCCAACGTCCTGACTTTC,CASSSRTGGGSGANVLTF
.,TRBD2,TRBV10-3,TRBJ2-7,TGTGCCATCAGTGAGCCGGCTCCGTGGGCTAGCGGGGGGGCCTACGAGCAGTACTTC,CAISEPAPWASGGAYEQYF
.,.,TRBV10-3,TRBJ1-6,TGTGCCATCAGCCGACAGGATAACAGCGATAATTCACCCCTCCACTTT,CAISRQDNSDNSPLHF
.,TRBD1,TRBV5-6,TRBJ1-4,TGTGCCAGCAGCTCGACAGGGGAAGTTCATGAAAAACTGTTTTTT,CASSSTGEVHEKLFF
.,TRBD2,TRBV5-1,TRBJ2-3,TGCGCCAGCAGCCCCTACCCGGGACTAGCGGGGGGGATAACAGATACGCAGTATTTT,CASSPYPGLAGGITDTQYF
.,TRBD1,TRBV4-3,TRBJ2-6,TGCGCCAGCAGCCAAGATCACGGACAGGGGGCCGCTGGGGCCAACGTCCTGACTTTC,CASSQDHGQGAAGANVLTF
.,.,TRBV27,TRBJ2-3,TGTGCCAGCTCTGATCAGGTCCAAGTTTATACGCAGTATTTT,CASSDQVQVYTQYF
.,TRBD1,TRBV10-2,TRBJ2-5,TGCGCCAGCAGGACAGGGGGCGGGGAGACCCAGTACTTC,CASRTGGGETQYF
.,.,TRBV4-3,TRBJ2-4,TGCGCCAGCAGCCAAGATAGGAATAGACTAGCCAAAAACATTCAGTACTTC,CASSQDRNRLAKNIQYF
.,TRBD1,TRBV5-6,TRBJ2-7,TGTGCCAGTAAACGGGACAGGGGCTCCGAGCAGTACTTC,CASKRDRGSEQYF
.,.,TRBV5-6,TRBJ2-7,TGTGCCAGCAGTTCCCGAGGCTACGAGCAGTACTTC,CASSSRGYEQYF
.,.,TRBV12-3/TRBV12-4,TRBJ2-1,TGTGCCAGCAGTTTATTTACAGCGGATGAGCAGTTCTTC,CASSLFTADEQFF
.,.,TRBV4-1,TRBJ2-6,TGCGCCAGCAGCCAAGATAGGTCAGGGCCTCTCTCTGGGGCCAACGTCCTGACTTTC,CASSQDRSGPLSGANVLTF